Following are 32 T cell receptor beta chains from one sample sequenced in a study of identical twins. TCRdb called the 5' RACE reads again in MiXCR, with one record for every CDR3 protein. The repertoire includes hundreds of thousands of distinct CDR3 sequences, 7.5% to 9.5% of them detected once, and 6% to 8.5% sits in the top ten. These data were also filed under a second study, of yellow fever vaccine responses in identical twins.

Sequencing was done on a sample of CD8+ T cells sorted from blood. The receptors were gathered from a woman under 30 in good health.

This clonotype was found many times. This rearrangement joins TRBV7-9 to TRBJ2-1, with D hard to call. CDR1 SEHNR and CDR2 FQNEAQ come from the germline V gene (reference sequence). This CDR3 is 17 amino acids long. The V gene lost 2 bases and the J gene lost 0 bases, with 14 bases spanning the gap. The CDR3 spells CASSLTSSKSSYNEQFF. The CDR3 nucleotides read TGTGCCAGCAGCTTAACCTCTTCCAAGAGCTCCTACAATGAGCAGTTCTTC.

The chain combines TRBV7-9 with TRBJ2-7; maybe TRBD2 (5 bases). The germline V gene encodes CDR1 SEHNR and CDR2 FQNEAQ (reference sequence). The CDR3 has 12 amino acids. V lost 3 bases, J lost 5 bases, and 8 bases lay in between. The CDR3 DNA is TGTGCCAGCAGCTTCCCGGAGGACGAGCAGTACTTC. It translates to CASSFPEDEQYF.

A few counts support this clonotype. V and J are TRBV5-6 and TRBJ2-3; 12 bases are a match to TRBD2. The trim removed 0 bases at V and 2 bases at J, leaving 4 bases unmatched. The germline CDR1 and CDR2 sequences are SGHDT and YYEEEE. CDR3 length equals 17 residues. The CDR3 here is CASSLGLAGAITDTQYF. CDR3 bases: TGTGCCAGCAGCTTGGGACTAGCGGGGGCTATCACAGATACGCAGTATTTT.

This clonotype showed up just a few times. CDR3 amino acids: CASSWTSGRDSYEQYF. In nucleotides, the CDR3 is TGTGCCAGCAGCTGGACTAGCGGGAGGGATTCCTACGAGCAGTACTTC. The J gene is TRBJ2-7, the V gene TRBV7-9; 15 bases align to TRBD2. This CDR3 contains 16 residues. In germline, CDR1 is SEHNR, CDR2 FQNEAQ (reference sequence). Germline trimming cut 4 bases from V and 1 base from J; bases unmatched to any gene: 2.

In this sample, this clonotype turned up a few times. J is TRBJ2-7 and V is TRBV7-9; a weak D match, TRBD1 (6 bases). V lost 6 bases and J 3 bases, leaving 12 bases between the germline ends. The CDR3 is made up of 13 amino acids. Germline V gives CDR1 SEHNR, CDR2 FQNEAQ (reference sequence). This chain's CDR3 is CASSYRDNYEQYF. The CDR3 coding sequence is TGTGCCAGCAGTTACCGGGACAACTACGAGCAGTACTTC.

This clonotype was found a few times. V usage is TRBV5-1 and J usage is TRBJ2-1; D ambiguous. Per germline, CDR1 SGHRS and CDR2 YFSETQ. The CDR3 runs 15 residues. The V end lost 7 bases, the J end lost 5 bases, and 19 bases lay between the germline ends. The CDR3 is CASLPGPLFNNEQFF. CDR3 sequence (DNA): TGCGCCAGCCTCCCTGGCCCTCTATTCAACAATGAGCAGTTCTTC. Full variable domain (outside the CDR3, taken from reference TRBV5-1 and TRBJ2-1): KAGVTQTPRYLIKTRGQQVTLSCSPISGHRSVSWYQQTPGQGLQFLFEYFSETQRNKGNFPGRFSGRQFSNSRSEMNVSTLELGDSALYLCASLPGPLFNNEQFFGPGTRLTVL.

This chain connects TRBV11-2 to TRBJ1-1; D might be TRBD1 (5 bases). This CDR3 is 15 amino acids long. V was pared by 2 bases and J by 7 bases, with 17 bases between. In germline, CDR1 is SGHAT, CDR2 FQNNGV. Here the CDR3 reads CASSLTLYEGFEAFF. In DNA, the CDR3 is TGTGCCAGCAGCTTAACGTTATATGAGGGGTTTGAAGCTTTCTTT.

CDR3 DNA sequence: TGTGCCAGAAGCTCACTACAAACCCCGACCCCCAAAAGCGGGAGTGGGGAGACCCAGTACTTC. Translation gives CARSSLQTPTPKSGSGETQYF. This chain joins TRBV5-3 and TRBJ2-5; TRBD2 agrees at 8 bases. TRBV5-3 is flagged as an ORF with uncertain function. The V gene end was trimmed by 3 bases and the J gene end by 5 bases; junction bases not matched to a gene: 27. This CDR3 has 21 amino acids.

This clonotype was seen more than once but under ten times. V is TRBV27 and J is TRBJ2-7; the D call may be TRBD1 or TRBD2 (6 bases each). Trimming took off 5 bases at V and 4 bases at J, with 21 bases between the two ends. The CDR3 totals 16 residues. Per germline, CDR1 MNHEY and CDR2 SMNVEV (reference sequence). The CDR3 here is CASSSLVGGGRYEQYF. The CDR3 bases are TGTGCCAGCAGTAGCCTAGTCGGTGGGGGGCGGTACGAGCAGTACTTC.

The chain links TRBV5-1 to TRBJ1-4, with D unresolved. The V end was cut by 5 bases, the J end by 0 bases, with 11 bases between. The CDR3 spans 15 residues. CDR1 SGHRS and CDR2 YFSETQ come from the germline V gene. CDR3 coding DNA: TGCGCCAGCAGGAGGTCGAGTGCAACTAATGAAAAACTGTTTTTT. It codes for CASRRSSATNEKLFF.

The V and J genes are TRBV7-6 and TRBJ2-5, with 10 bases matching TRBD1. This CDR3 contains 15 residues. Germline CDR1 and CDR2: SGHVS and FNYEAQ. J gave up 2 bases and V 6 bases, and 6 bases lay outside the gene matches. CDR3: CASRWTGGHQETQYF. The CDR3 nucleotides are TGTGCCAGCAGATGGACAGGGGGGCATCAAGAGACCCAGTACTTC.

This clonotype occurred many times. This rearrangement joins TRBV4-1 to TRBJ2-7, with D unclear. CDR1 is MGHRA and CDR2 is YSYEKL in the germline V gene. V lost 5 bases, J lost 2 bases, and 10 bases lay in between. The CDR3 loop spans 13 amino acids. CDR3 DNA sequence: TGCGCCAGCAGCGCTGACTCCACCTACGAGCAGTACTTC. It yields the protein CASSADSTYEQYF.

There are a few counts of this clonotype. The CDR3 loop is CASSSWLTSTDTQYF. CDR3 bases: TGTGCCAGCAGCTCTTGGCTCACTAGCACAGATACGCAGTATTTT. V gene TRBV7-2 combines with J gene TRBJ2-3; no definite D call. The CDR3 runs 15 residues. Germline V CDR1 and CDR2: SGHTA, FQGNSA. With 4 bases removed from V and 0 bases from J, the gap between germline ends came to 11 bases.

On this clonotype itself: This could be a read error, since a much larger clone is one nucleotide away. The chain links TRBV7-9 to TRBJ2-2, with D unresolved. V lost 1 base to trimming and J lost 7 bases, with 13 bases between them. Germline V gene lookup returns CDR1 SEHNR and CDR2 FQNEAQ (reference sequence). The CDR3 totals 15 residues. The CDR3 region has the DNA TGTGCCAGCAGCTTAGACACCTGTCAGGACGGGGAGCTGTTTTTT. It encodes CASSLDTCQDGELFF.

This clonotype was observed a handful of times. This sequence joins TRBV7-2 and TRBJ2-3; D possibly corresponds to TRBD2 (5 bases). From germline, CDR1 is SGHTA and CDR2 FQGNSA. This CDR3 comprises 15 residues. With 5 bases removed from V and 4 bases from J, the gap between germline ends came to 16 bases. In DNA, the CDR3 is TGTGCCAGCAGCCCGTGGCGGACGGACTCAGATACGCAGTATTTT. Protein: CASSPWRTDSDTQYF.

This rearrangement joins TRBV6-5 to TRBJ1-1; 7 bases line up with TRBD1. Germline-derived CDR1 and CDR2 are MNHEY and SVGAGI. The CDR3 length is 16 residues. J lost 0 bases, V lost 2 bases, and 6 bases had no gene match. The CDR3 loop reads CASSYSPGGMNTEAFF. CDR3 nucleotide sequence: TGTGCCAGCAGTTACAGTCCAGGGGGGATGAACACTGAAGCTTTCTTT.

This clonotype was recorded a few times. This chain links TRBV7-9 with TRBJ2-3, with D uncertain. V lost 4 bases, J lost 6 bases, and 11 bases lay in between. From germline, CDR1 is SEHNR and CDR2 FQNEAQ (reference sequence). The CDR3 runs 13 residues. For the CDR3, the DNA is TGTGCCAGCAGCTCCAGAGTTAGGGATACGCAGTATTTT. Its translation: CASSSRVRDTQYF.

CDR3 in amino acids: CASTSDGARGNQPQHF. CDR3 bases: TGTGCCAGCACTAGCGATGGGGCGCGTGGCAATCAGCCCCAGCATTTT. The chain employs TRBV2 and TRBJ1-5; weak D call: TRBD1 (5 bases). V was trimmed by 7 bases and J by 2 bases, leaving 18 bases between them. The CDR3 is made up of 16 amino acids. Germline loops: CDR1 SNHLY, CDR2 FYNNEI.

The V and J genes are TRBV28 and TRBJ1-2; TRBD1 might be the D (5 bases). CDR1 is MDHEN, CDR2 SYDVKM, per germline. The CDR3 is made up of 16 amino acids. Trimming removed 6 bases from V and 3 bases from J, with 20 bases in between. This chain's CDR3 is CASRDSYPLADYGYTF. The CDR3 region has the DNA TGTGCCAGCAGAGACAGCTACCCACTAGCGGACTATGGCTACACCTTC.

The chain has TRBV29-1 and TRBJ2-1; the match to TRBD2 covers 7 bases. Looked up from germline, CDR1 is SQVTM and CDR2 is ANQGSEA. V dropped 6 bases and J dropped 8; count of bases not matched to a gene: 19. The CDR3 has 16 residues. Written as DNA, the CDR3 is TGCAGCGTCTTAAATCCTTACTCGAGCCGGGGGGATGAGCAGTTCTTC. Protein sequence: CSVLNPYSSRGDEQFF.

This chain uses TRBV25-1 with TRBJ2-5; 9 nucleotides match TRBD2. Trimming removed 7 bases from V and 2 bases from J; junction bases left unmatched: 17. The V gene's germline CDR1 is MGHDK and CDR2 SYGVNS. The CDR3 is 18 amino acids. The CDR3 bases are TGTGCCAGCACGGCCTTAGGGTCGGGGAGCGGGGGGCAAGAGACCCAGTACTTC. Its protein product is CASTALGSGSGGQETQYF.

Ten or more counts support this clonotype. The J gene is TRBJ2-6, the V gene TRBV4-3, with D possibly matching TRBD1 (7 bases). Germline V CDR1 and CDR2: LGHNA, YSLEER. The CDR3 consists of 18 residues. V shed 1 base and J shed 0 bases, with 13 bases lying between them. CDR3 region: CASSQGGDSYSGANVLTF. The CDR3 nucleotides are TGCGCCAGCAGCCAAGGGGGGGACAGTTACTCTGGGGCCAACGTCCTGACTTTC.

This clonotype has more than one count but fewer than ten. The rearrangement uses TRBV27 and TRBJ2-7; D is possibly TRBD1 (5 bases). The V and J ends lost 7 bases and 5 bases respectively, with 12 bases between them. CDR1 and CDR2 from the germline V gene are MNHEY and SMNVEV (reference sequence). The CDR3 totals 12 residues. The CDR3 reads CASMAGLNEQYF. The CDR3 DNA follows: TGTGCCAGCATGGCAGGGCTCAACGAGCAGTACTTC.

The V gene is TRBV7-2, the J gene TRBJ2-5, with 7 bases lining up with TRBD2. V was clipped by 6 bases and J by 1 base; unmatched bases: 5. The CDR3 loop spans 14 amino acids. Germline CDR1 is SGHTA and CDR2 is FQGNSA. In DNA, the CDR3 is TGTGCCAGCAGTACTCGGGGGGTCCAAGAGACCCAGTACTTC. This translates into CASSTRGVQETQYF.

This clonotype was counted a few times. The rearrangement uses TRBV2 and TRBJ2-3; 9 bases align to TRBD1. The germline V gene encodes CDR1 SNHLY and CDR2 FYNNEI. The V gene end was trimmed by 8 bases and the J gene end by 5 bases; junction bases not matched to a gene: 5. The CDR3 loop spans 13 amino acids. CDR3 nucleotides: TGTGCCAGCCCGACAGGGGGTATAGATACGCAGTATTTT. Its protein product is CASPTGGIDTQYF.

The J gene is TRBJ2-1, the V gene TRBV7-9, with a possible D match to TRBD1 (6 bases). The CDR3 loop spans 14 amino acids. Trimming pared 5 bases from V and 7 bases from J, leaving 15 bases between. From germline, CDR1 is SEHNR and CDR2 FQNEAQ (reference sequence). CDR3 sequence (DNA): TGTGCCAGCAGCGCGGACAGCCTTGGGAATGAGCAGTTCTTC. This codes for CASSADSLGNEQFF.

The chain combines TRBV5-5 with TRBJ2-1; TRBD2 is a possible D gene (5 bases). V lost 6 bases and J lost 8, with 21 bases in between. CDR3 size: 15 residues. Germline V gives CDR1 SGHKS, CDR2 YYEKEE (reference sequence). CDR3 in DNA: TGTGCCAGCACCCATCTTGGCGGGCAGGTCGATGAGCAGTTCTTC. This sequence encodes CASTHLGGQVDEQFF.

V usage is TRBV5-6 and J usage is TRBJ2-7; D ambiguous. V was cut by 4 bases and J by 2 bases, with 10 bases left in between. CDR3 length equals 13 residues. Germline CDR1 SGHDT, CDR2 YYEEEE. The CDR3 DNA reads TGTGCCAGCAGCATCGACGTACCCTACGAGCAGTACTTC. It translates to CASSIDVPYEQYF.

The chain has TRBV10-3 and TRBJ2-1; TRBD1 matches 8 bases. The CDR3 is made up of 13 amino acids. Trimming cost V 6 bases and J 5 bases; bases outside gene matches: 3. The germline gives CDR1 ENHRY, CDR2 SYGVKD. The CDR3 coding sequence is TGTGCCATCAGCCTGGACAGGGACAATGAGCAGTTCTTC. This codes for CAISLDRDNEQFF.

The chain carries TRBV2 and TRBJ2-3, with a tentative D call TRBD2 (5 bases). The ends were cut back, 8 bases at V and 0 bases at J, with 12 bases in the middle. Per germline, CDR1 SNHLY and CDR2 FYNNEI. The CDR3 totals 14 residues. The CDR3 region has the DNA TGTGCCAGCCCCCGGGGAACTAGCACAGATACGCAGTATTTT. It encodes CASPRGTSTDTQYF.

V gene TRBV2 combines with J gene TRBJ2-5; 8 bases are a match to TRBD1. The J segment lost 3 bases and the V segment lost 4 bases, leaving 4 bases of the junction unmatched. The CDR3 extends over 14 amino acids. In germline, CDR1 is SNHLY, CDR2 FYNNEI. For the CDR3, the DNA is TGTGCCAGCAGTGGGGACAGGCTGGAAGAGACCCAGTACTTC. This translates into CASSGDRLEETQYF. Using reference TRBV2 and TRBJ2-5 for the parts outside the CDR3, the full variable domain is EPEVTQTPSHQVTQMGQEVILRCVPISNHLYFYWYRQILGQKVEFLVSFYNNEISEKSEIFDDQFSVERPDGSNFTLKIRSTKLEDSAMYFCASSGDRLEETQYFGPGTRLLVL.

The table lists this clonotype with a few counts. The CDR3 sequence: CSARGWERDTEAFF. The CDR3 DNA follows: TGCAGTGCTAGAGGTTGGGAGAGGGACACTGAAGCTTTCTTT. This chain uses TRBV20-1 with TRBJ1-1; D is unresolved. This CDR3 is built from 14 residues. In germline, CDR1 is DFQATT, CDR2 SNEGSKA (reference sequence). The V gene lost 1 base and the J gene lost 3 bases, with 12 bases spanning the gap.